This section outlines one T cell receptor (beta chain) sequence together with its context. Its antigen is not identified. Data came from immunoSEQ multiplex PCR; TCRdb stores just in-frame clones and leaves some out. Counted here are 85,000 to 95,000 clones, 82% occurring once; the ten biggest clones make up approximately 15%. These data are taken from a study of Ad26.COV2.S vaccination and SARS-CoV-2 variants. Study-level findings and limits: Non-spike TCR breadth showed similarity between vaccine and placebo recipients. It was reported that spike-specific CD8+ and CD4+ T cell responses were substantially broad after vaccination. Greater spike-specific TCR breadth was seen in vaccine recipients than in placebo recipients. It is possible that the TCR breadth and depth analyses underestimated the total T cell responses.

This clonotype was sampled from a human donor who had recovered from COVID-19. Source: peripheral blood, taken after recovery from COVID-19.

The CDR3 region is CASSPQGVGINQPQHF. CDR3 DNA sequence: TGTGCCAGCTCACCACAGGGTGTGGGGATCAATCAGCCCCAGCATTTT. The chain joins TRBV18 to TRBJ1-5; D is unresolved. The CDR3 is 16 amino acids. Germline V gives CDR1 KGHSH, CDR2 LQKENI. The ends were cut back, 1 base at V and 3 bases at J, with 13 bases in the middle. The complete variable domain, with remaining parts taken from reference TRBV18 and TRBJ1-5, reads NAGVMQNPRHLVRRRGQEARLRCSPMKGHSHVYWYRQLPEEGLKFMVYLQKENIIDESGMPKERFSAEFPKEGPSILRIQQVVRGDSAAYFCASSPQGVGINQPQHFGDGTRLSIL.